The clone carrying this T cell receptor (beta chain) was counted a single time. The antigen is undetermined. These data are taken from a study of cytomegalovirus exposure and HLA in healthy donors. The CDR3 runs 15 residues. Trimming took 1 base from V and 2 from J, leaving 11 bases between them. Germline V lookup: CDR1 SQVTM, CDR2 ANQGSEA. The study, taken as a whole, reports: Rare sequences made up most TCRs, while some public TCRs were found in many donors. Certain sequence variants were highly shared and formed a cluster, and this cluster was likely a sequencing artifact. In a later analysis, HLA-associated beta chains showed higher expansion and lower generation probabilities than comparable chains. Later findings reportedly placed an Asian-associated ancestry cluster below the roughly 660-donor mean for N-insertions.

It was with 60 Vbeta and 13 Jbeta primers that the PCR ran. Produced via immunoSEQ multiplex PCR; TCRdb's table is partial and in-frame only. The sample contains about 160,000 clones, roughly 84% of which appear only once. This chain uses TRBV29-1 with TRBJ2-2; D possibly corresponds to TRBD2 (6 bases). The sequencing sample was made of PBMCs. This receptor was taken from a man aged 18 to 29 in good health and CMV-seronegative. This CDR3 is CSVEGAGGNTGELFF. As DNA, the CDR3 is TGCAGCGTTGAAGGGGCCGGGGGAAACACCGGGGAGCTGTTTTTT.